The 28 T cell receptor beta chains reported below all come from one sample, sequenced in a study of cytomegalovirus exposure and HLA in healthy donors. The PCR had 60 Vbeta and 13 Jbeta primers. Generated by immunoSEQ multiplex PCR, the TCRdb table keeps only in-frame clones and is missing some. The record lists over 100,000 clones, of which the ten most abundant hold 1.5% to 2%. The sample consisted of PBMCs. The source of these receptors is a man aged 18-30 years in good health and CMV-seronegative.

The chain recombines TRBV30 with TRBJ1-6; tentative D call: TRBD1 (5 bases). This CDR3 spans 13 amino acids. The germline V gene has CDR1 GTSNPN and CDR2 SVGIG (reference sequence). V lost 4 bases, J lost 7 bases, and 11 bases lay in between. CDR3 nucleotide sequence: TGTGCCTGGACAGGGATTCGCAATTCACCCCTCCACTTT. Translating gives CAWTGIRNSPLHF.

DNA of the CDR3: TGCGCCAGCACAAAATCGGGATGGGTCGACGAGCAGTACTTC. It yields the protein CASTKSGWVDEQYF. J is TRBJ2-7 and V is TRBV5-1, with a tentative D call TRBD2 (5 bases). The V end lost 6 bases, the J end lost 5 bases, and 18 bases lay between the germline ends. The CDR3 runs 14 residues. From germline, CDR1 is SGHRS and CDR2 YFSETQ. The variable domain in full, with the rest retrieved from reference TRBV5-1 and TRBJ2-7, is KAGVTQTPRYLIKTRGQQVTLSCSPISGHRSVSWYQQTPGQGLQFLFEYFSETQRNKGNFPGRFSGRQFSNSRSEMNVSTLELGDSALYLCASTKSGWVDEQYFGPGTRLTVT.

The rearrangement uses TRBV5-1 and TRBJ2-3, with 8 bases matching TRBD1. The ends lost 4 bases at V and 1 base at J; junction bases unmatched: 5. The germline V gene encodes CDR1 SGHRS and CDR2 YFSETQ. The CDR3 has 15 residues. Written as DNA, the CDR3 is TGCGCCAGCAGCACTGCAGGGGGCGGCACAGATACGCAGTATTTT. It codes for CASSTAGGGTDTQYF.

The chain carries TRBV4-3 and TRBJ2-3; weak D call: TRBD1 (6 bases). This CDR3 spans 16 amino acids. The ends were cut back, 1 base at V and 0 bases at J, with 11 bases in the middle. The V gene's germline CDR1 is LGHNA and CDR2 YSLEER. The CDR3 spells CASSQAQGSSTDTQYF. For the CDR3, the DNA is TGCGCCAGCAGCCAAGCACAGGGTTCTAGCACAGATACGCAGTATTTT.

The chain couples TRBV5-1 to TRBJ2-7, with D possibly matching TRBD1 (5 bases). The ends were cut back, 0 bases at V and 0 bases at J, with 16 bases in the middle. CDR3 length equals 17 residues. Germline V lookup: CDR1 SGHRS, CDR2 YFSETQ. The CDR3 coding sequence is TGCGCCAGCAGCTTGGTCACAGGCGCAACAAGCTCCTACGAGCAGTACTTC. It specifies CASSLVTGATSSYEQYF.

The chain employs TRBV21-1 and TRBJ2-3; TRBD2 is the table's D call and was not checked against the DNA. TRBV21-1 is described as a pseudogene. The CDR3 is 16 amino acids. The CDR3 DNA reads TGTGCCAGCAGCAAACTAAGTCTAGCGGGCAAGGGTACGCAGTATTTT. Its protein is CASSKLSLAGKGTQYF.

This chain joins TRBV6-1 and TRBJ1-4; 9 bases are shared with TRBD1. CDR3 length: 14 amino acids. The germline V gene encodes CDR1 MNHNS and CDR2 SASEGT. J lost 5 bases, V lost 3 bases, and 1 base had no gene match. The CDR3 DNA is TGTGCCAGCAGTGACGGGACAGGGAATGAAAAACTGTTTTTT. Its translation: CASSDGTGNEKLFF.

V is TRBV12-2 and J is TRBJ2-7; the D call in the table, TRBD1, was not verified against the DNA. TRBV12-2 is labeled a pseudogene. The CDR3 has 18 amino acids. The CDR3 DNA reads as TGTGCAAGTCGGGAACCGGGACAGGATACGTGGGAGCTCTACGAGCAGTACTTC. Amino acids: CASREPGQDTWELYEQYF.

The genes are TRBV7-6 and TRBJ1-1; D unresolved. The CDR3 consists of 13 residues. Germline V lookup: CDR1 SGHVS, CDR2 FNYEAQ. The germline V and J ends were trimmed by 4 bases and 4 bases, with 10 bases remaining between them. The DNA of the CDR3 is TGTGCCAGCAGCTCCCCAGGTGTCACTGAAGCTTTCTTT. Translating gives CASSSPGVTEAFF.

The chain recombines TRBV5-5 with TRBJ2-7; a possible D gene is TRBD1 (5 bases). Germline-derived CDR1 and CDR2 are SGHKS and YYEKEE (reference sequence). The V gene lost 1 base and the J gene lost 7 bases, with 15 bases spanning the gap. CDR3 length: 14 amino acids. The CDR3 loop reads CASSLRQGLKEQYF. In nucleotides, the CDR3 is TGTGCCAGCAGCTTGCGCCAGGGTCTAAAGGAGCAGTACTTC.

The rearrangement links TRBV9 to TRBJ2-5; 10 bases map to TRBD2. There are 15 residues in the CDR3. From germline, CDR1 is SGDLS and CDR2 YYNGEE. With 4 bases clipped from V and 3 bases from J, the junction kept 6 bases outside the gene matches. This CDR3 reads CASSPGTSEKETQYF. The DNA of the CDR3 is TGTGCCAGCAGCCCAGGGACTAGCGAAAAAGAGACCCAGTACTTC.

The chain recombines TRBV27 with TRBJ2-7; D call uncertain. Germline CDR1 and CDR2: MNHEY and SMNVEV (reference sequence). The V and J ends lost 3 bases and 2 bases respectively, with 11 bases between them. CDR3 length equals 14 residues. CDR3 coding DNA: TGTGCCAGCAGTTTCAGAACAGAGCCCTACGAGCAGTACTTC. It specifies CASSFRTEPYEQYF.

The chain recombines TRBV5-5 with TRBJ1-3; D perhaps matches TRBD1 (5 bases). The V end was cut by 0 bases, the J end by 4 bases, with 11 bases between. The CDR3 is 15 amino acids. The germline V gene encodes CDR1 SGHKS and CDR2 YYEKEE (reference sequence). CDR3 sequence reads: CASSLAGGLGNTIYF. In DNA form, the CDR3 reads TGTGCCAGCAGCTTGGCCGGGGGTTTAGGAAACACCATATATTTT.

CDR3 sequence (DNA): TGTGCCAGCAGTTACGGCGGCCCCCAAGCTTTCTTT. As protein: CASSYGGPQAFF. This chain connects TRBV6-5 to TRBJ1-1; D unresolved. V was pared by 2 bases and J by 9 bases, with 10 bases between. The CDR3 loop spans 12 amino acids. CDR1 and CDR2 (germline): MNHEY, SVGAGI.

The CDR3 DNA sequence: TGCGCCAGCAGCCAATCCGAGGGTCCCAGCTACGCGGAAAAACTGTTTTTT. Protein product: CASSQSEGPSYAEKLFF. This chain connects TRBV4-1 to TRBJ1-4; D is ambiguous. The germline V gene has CDR1 MGHRA and CDR2 YSYEKL. This CDR3 region has 17 residues. V gave up 2 bases and J gave up 8 bases, with 21 bases separating them.

The chain carries TRBV5-4 and TRBJ1-5; TRBD1 is a possible D gene (5 bases). CDR3 length: 15 amino acids. The germline V gene has CDR1 SGHNT and CDR2 YYREEE (reference sequence). Trimming pared 1 base from V and 6 bases from J, leaving 14 bases between. In DNA, the CDR3 is TGTGCCAGCAGCTTGAGGAGGGGCAGGCGTCAGCCCCAGCATTTT. Its translation is CASSLRRGRRQPQHF. Using reference TRBV5-4 and TRBJ1-5 for the parts outside the CDR3, the full variable domain is ETGVTQSPTHLIKTRGQQVTLRCSSQSGHNTVSWYQQALGQGPQFIFQYYREEENGRGNFPPRFSGLQFPNYSSELNVNALELDDSALYLCASSLRRGRRQPQHFGDGTRLSIL.

On this clone itself: One junction end disagrees with the germline gene, perhaps due to a read error. Other nucleotide sequences in the sample specify the same CDR3. V gene TRBV7-7 combines with J gene TRBJ2-5, with D possibly matching TRBD2 (6 bases). CDR1 and CDR2 (germline): SSHAT, FNYEAQ (reference sequence). The CDR3 is 13 residues long. The CDR3: CASSLTREETQYF. In nucleotides, the CDR3 is TGTGCTAGCAGCTTGACTAGAGAAGAGACCCAGTACTTC.

The V and J genes are TRBV4-3 and TRBJ1-4, with 8 nucleotides matching TRBD1. V was pared by 8 bases and J by 7 bases, with 6 bases of the junction left unmatched. CDR1 and CDR2 (germline): LGHNA, YSLEER. There are 13 residues in the CDR3. CDR3: CASGQGGPEKLFF. CDR3 nucleotide sequence: TGCGCCAGCGGACAGGGCGGACCTGAAAAACTGTTTTTT.

This chain joins TRBV19 and TRBJ2-3; 8 nucleotides agree with TRBD1. With 6 bases clipped from V and 5 bases from J, the junction kept 10 bases outside the gene matches. In germline, CDR1 is LNHDA, CDR2 SQIVND (reference sequence). CDR3 length equals 15 residues. This CDR3 reads CASRRGQGFIDTQYF. The CDR3, as DNA: TGTGCCAGTAGGCGCGGACAGGGCTTCATAGATACGCAGTATTTT.

About this clone itself: A junction boundary mismatches the germline segment, possibly from a read error. The chain is built from TRBV29-1 and TRBJ2-1, with 10 bases matching TRBD2. Germline V gives CDR1 SQVTM, CDR2 ANQGSEA. This CDR3 comprises 15 residues. CDR3 DNA sequence: TGCAGCGTCGAAGCCCTAGCGGGGGCCTACAATGAGCAGTTCTTC. Translation: CSVEALAGAYNEQFF.

V is TRBV9 and J is TRBJ2-7; possible D gene TRBD2, 5 bases. V lost 0 bases, J lost 3 bases, and 7 bases lay in between. The CDR3 has 13 residues. Germline values: CDR1 SGDLS, CDR2 YYNGEE. The CDR3, as DNA: TGTGCCAGCAGCGTAGCCGGGGACTACGAGCAGTACTTC. It is translated as CASSVAGDYEQYF.

The gene calls are TRBV12-5 and TRBJ2-7; D remains unclear. V lost 2 bases, J lost 2 bases, and 10 bases lay in between. The CDR3 consists of 14 residues. Germline lookup yields CDR1 LGHNT and CDR2 FRNRAP. The CDR3 nucleotides are TGTGCTAGTGGTTTGTTCCGCGTGACCTACGAGCAGTACTTC. As protein: CASGLFRVTYEQYF.

The J gene is TRBJ2-7, the V gene TRBV6-5, with 7 bases that match TRBD1. V lost 5 bases, J lost 1 base, and 8 bases stayed unmatched. CDR1 MNHEY and CDR2 SVGAGI come from the germline V gene. The CDR3 sequence is 15 residues long. The CDR3 sequence is CASSRQGEGSYEQYF. The DNA for the CDR3 is TGTGCCAGCAGTCGACAGGGCGAGGGATCCTACGAGCAGTACTTC.

The rearrangement uses TRBV5-1 and TRBJ2-1; D may be TRBD1 (6 bases). Deletions cut 3 bases from V and 8 bases from J, with 12 bases between. CDR1 is SGHRS, CDR2 YFSETQ, per germline. There are 13 residues in the CDR3. CDR3 DNA: TGCGCCAGCAGCTCGTTGACAGGCGATGAGCAGTTCTTC. It specifies CASSSLTGDEQFF.

CDR3 DNA: TGTGCCAGCAGCCTCGGACTAGGGTACACCGGGGAGCTGTTTTTT. This sequence encodes CASSLGLGYTGELFF. The chain is built from TRBV7-9 and TRBJ2-2, with 7 positions matching TRBD2. The CDR3 is made up of 15 amino acids. V trimming: 5 bases; J trimming: 3 bases; junction bases outside the gene matches: 6. Germline V gene sequence: CDR1 SEHNR, CDR2 FQNEAQ (reference sequence).

The gene calls are TRBV7-2 and TRBJ2-7, with TRBD2 matching over 8 bases. With V trimmed by 5 bases and J by 0 bases, 15 bases remained unmatched. The CDR3 totals 18 residues. CDR1 and CDR2 (germline): SGHTA, FQGNSA. This CDR3 reads CASSPRLSGGGSSYEQYF. The CDR3 DNA reads as TGTGCCAGCAGCCCAAGACTAAGCGGGGGCGGAAGCTCCTACGAGCAGTACTTC.

CDR3 loop: CASSLVQGWNTEAFF. CDR3 DNA: TGTGCCAGCAGCTTAGTACAGGGATGGAACACTGAAGCTTTCTTT. The V and J genes are TRBV7-6 and TRBJ1-1, with D perhaps matching TRBD1 (6 bases). V lost 1 base, J lost 1 base, and 10 bases lay in between. CDR1 and CDR2 (germline): SGHVS, FNYEAQ. The CDR3 is 15 residues long.

The V and J genes are TRBV6-1 and TRBJ1-4, with a tentative D call TRBD1 (5 bases). This CDR3 is 16 amino acids long. Per the germline V gene, CDR1 is MNHNS and CDR2 is SASEGT. V gave up 4 bases and J gave up 7 bases, with 19 bases separating them. The CDR3 DNA follows: TGTGCCAGCAGTGCCCGAAGTACGGCAGGGCTTGAAAAACTGTTTTTT. It translates to CASSARSTAGLEKLFF.